This is a list of T cell receptor beta chains from one sample in a study of OX40 agonist ivuxolimab in advanced cancers. Measured with immunoSEQ multiplex PCR; TCRdb has only the in-frame clones, and not every one. In the table there are about 43,000 clones, roughly 90% of which are singletons. This material consisted of CD4+ or CD8+ T cells sorted from blood, taken in a trial of the OX40 agonist ivuxolimab. The receptor set was obtained from an adult with an advanced solid tumor such as melanoma, head and neck, liver or kidney cancer. Each CDR3 is given with its conserved first and last residue. D genes are given only for firm matches. A row's size may be missing; if present it is once, few, many or a size class.

d_call: .; v_call: TRBV28; clone_size: .; j_call: TRBJ1-2; cdr3_nt: TGTGCCAGCAGTTCCCTACGACGGACAGAAAGACCGGGCGGCTACACCTTC; cdr3_aa: CASSSLRRTERPGGYTF
d_call: TRBD1; v_call: TRBV7-8; clone_size: .; j_call: TRBJ2-7; cdr3_nt: TGTGCCAGCATGCGGACAGGGAGATACTACGAGCAGTACTTC; cdr3_aa: CASMRTGRYYEQYF
d_call: .; v_call: TRBV13; clone_size: once; j_call: TRBJ2-5; cdr3_nt: TGTGCCAGCAGTATCAAAGAGACCCAGTACTTC; cdr3_aa: CASSIKETQYF
d_call: TRBD2; v_call: TRBV6-5; clone_size: .; j_call: TRBJ2-5; cdr3_nt: TGTGCCAGCAGTTTACTAGCGGGAGCACAAGAGACCCAGTACTTC; cdr3_aa: CASSLLAGAQETQYF
d_call: .; v_call: TRBV27; clone_size: .; j_call: TRBJ1-1; cdr3_nt: TGTGCCAGCAGTTTATCTGAGAGGGGGGGAGGCACTGAAGCTTTCTTT; cdr3_aa: CASSLSERGGGTEAFF
d_call: TRBD2; v_call: TRBV9; clone_size: .; j_call: TRBJ2-5; cdr3_nt: TGTGCCAGCAGCGTCACTAGCGGGAGTGAGACCCAGTACTTC; cdr3_aa: CASSVTSGSETQYF
d_call: TRBD1; v_call: TRBV5-4; clone_size: .; j_call: TRBJ1-2; cdr3_nt: TGTGCCAGCAGCCCCAGGACAGGGGACGACTATGGCTACACCTTC; cdr3_aa: CASSPRTGDDYGYTF
d_call: .; v_call: TRBV27; clone_size: .; j_call: TRBJ2-7; cdr3_nt: TGTGCCAGCAGTTTATCTGGTTCAGGTGTCAACCCCTACGAGCAGTACTTC; cdr3_aa: CASSLSGSGVNPYEQYF
d_call: .; v_call: TRBV6-5; clone_size: .; j_call: TRBJ1-6; cdr3_nt: TGTGCCAGCAGTTACTCAGGGTCTGATTCACCCCTCCACTTT; cdr3_aa: CASSYSGSDSPLHF
d_call: .; v_call: TRBV30; clone_size: once; j_call: TRBJ2-7; cdr3_nt: TGTGCCTCCTCGCGACAGACCTACGAGCAGTACTTC; cdr3_aa: CASSRQTYEQYF
d_call: TRBD2; v_call: TRBV13; clone_size: .; j_call: TRBJ2-5; cdr3_nt: TGTGCCAGCAGCTTTAGCGGGGGCAAGCAGACCCAGTACTTC; cdr3_aa: CASSFSGGKQTQYF
d_call: .; v_call: TRBV6-1; clone_size: .; j_call: TRBJ2-5; cdr3_nt: TGTGCCAGCAGTGAACAGACGGTTGGTAGGGAGACCCAGTACTTC; cdr3_aa: CASSEQTVGRETQYF
d_call: .; v_call: TRBV23-1; clone_size: .; j_call: TRBJ1-5; cdr3_nt: TGCGCCAGCAGTCGTTTGGATAGCAATCAGCCCCAGCATTTT; cdr3_aa: CASSRLDSNQPQHF
d_call: .; v_call: TRBV7-6; clone_size: few; j_call: TRBJ1-2; cdr3_nt: TGTGCCAGCAGCTCGGGACCGATGGTCAGGGGCTACACCTTC; cdr3_aa: CASSSGPMVRGYTF
d_call: TRBD1; v_call: TRBV5-1; clone_size: .; j_call: TRBJ2-7; cdr3_nt: TGCGCCAGCAGCTTGGGACAGGGAGAGCAGTACTTC; cdr3_aa: CASSLGQGEQYF
d_call: TRBD1; v_call: TRBV28; clone_size: .; j_call: TRBJ1-4; cdr3_nt: TGTGCCAGCAGTTTTCATATGGGACAGAGAAATGAAAAACTGTTTTTT; cdr3_aa: CASSFHMGQRNEKLFF
d_call: .; v_call: TRBV19; clone_size: .; j_call: TRBJ2-7; cdr3_nt: TGTGCCAGTCGTCTGGAGGATTCAAGCTCCTACGAGCAGTACTTC; cdr3_aa: CASRLEDSSSYEQYF
d_call: TRBD1; v_call: TRBV6-6; clone_size: .; j_call: TRBJ2-3; cdr3_nt: TGTGCCAGCAGTTACAGGGACAGGGGTTTGGATACGCAGTATTTT; cdr3_aa: CASSYRDRGLDTQYF
d_call: .; v_call: TRBV11-1; clone_size: .; j_call: TRBJ2-7; cdr3_nt: TGTGCCAGCAGCTGGTCTAGCGCCTCCTACGAGCAGTACTTC; cdr3_aa: CASSWSSASYEQYF
d_call: TRBD2; v_call: TRBV5-1; clone_size: .; j_call: TRBJ2-7; cdr3_nt: TGCGCCAGCAGGGGACTAGTCGCATACGAGCAGTACTTC; cdr3_aa: CASRGLVAYEQYF
d_call: TRBD2; v_call: TRBV7-9; clone_size: .; j_call: TRBJ2-3; cdr3_nt: TGTGCCAGCAGCTTCGAACTAGCGGGAGAGCAGACAGATACGCAGTATTTT; cdr3_aa: CASSFELAGEQTDTQYF
d_call: TRBD1; v_call: TRBV27; clone_size: .; j_call: TRBJ1-4; cdr3_nt: TGTGCCAGCAGTTCCCTGGGACAGGGACAAATGTTTTTT; cdr3_aa: CASSSLGQGQMFF